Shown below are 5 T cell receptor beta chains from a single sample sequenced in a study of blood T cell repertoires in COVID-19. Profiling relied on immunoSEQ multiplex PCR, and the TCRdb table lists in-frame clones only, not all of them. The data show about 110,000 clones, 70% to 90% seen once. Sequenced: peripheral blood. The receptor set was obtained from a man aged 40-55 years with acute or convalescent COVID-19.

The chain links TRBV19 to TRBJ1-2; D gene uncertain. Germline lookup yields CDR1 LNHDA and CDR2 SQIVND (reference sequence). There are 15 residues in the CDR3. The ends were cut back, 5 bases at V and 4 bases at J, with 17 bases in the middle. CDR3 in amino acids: CASSLNSLGGYGYTF. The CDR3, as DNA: TGTGCCAGTAGTCTTAATTCATTGGGAGGCTATGGCTACACCTTC.

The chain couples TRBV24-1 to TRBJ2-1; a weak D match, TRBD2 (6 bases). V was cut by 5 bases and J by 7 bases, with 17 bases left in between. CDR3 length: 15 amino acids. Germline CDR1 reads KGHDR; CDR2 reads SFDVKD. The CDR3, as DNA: TGTGCCACCAGTGCCCCAGTAGGGCGGGAAAATGAGCAGTTCTTC. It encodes CATSAPVGRENEQFF.

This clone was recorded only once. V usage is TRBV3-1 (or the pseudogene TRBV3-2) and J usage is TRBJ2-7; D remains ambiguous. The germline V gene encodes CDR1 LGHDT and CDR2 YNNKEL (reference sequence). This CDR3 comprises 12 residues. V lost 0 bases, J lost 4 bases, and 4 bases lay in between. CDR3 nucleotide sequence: TGTGCCAGCAGCCAAGAACAGTACGAGCAGTACTTC. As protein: CASSQEQYEQYF.

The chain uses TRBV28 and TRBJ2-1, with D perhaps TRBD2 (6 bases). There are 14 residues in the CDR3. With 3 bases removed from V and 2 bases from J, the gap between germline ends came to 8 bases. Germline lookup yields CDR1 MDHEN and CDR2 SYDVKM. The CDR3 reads CASSFAGTYNEQFF. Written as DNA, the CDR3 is TGTGCCAGCAGTTTTGCGGGAACCTACAATGAGCAGTTCTTC.

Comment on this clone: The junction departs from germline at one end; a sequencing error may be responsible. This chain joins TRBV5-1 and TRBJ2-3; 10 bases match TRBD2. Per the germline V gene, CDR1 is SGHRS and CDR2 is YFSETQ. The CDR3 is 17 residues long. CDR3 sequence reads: CASRLGSSGGSTDTQYF. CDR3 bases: TGCGCCAGCAGATTGGGGTCTAGCGGGGGTTCCACAGATACGCAGTATTTT.